Shown below are 21 T cell receptor beta chains from a single sample sequenced in a study of blood T cell repertoires in COVID-19. Profiled with immunoSEQ multiplex PCR; TCRdb holds only in-frame clones, not every one. Seen here are about 23,000 clones, approximately 88% observed once, and the top ten hold approximately 23%. The source material was peripheral blood. Receptors originate from a man aged 65-85 years in a cohort sampled during active COVID-19.

This chain uses TRBV6-5 with TRBJ2-2; 8 positions match TRBD1. The CDR3 spans 15 residues. Germline CDR1 MNHEY, CDR2 SVGAGI. After removal of 4 bases from V and 6 bases from J, the junction contained 7 bases not matched to a gene. CDR3: CASSFTGGRPGELFF. The CDR3 DNA is TGTGCCAGCAGTTTTACAGGGGGACGGCCCGGGGAGCTGTTTTTT.

The CDR3 region is CASSLGWTTDNEQFF. Here the CDR3 DNA reads TGTGCCAGCAGCTTGGGCTGGACTACTGACAATGAGCAGTTCTTC. The V call is TRBV5-6, the J call TRBJ2-1; a weak D match, TRBD2 (6 bases). Germline-derived CDR1 and CDR2 are SGHDT and YYEEEE. V lost 0 bases, J lost 5 bases, and 12 bases lay in between. The CDR3 sequence is 15 residues long.

Here the CDR3 reads CSVTSGSNEQFF. CDR3 DNA: TGCAGCGTTACTAGCGGGAGTAATGAGCAGTTCTTC. This chain joins TRBV29-1 and TRBJ2-1; 11 nucleotides agree with TRBD2. After removal of 5 bases from V and 7 bases from J, the junction contained 1 base not matched to a gene. CDR1 and CDR2 from the germline V gene are SQVTM and ANQGSEA. The CDR3 has 12 amino acids.

The rearrangement links TRBV3-1 (or the pseudogene TRBV3-2) to TRBJ2-4, with D possibly TRBD2 on 6 matching bases. Germline V gene data show CDR1 as LGHDT and CDR2 as YNNKEL (reference sequence). V lost 5 bases, J lost 0 bases, and 8 bases lay in between. CDR3 length: 14 amino acids. The CDR3 region has the DNA TGTGCCAGCAGCACGCGGGGAGCCAAAAACATTCAGTACTTC. This translates into CASSTRGAKNIQYF.

The rearrangement joins TRBV5-1 to TRBJ2-3; possible D gene TRBD2, 6 bases. Germline CDR1 is SGHRS and CDR2 is YFSETQ. Trimming took 4 bases from V and 0 from J, leaving 9 bases between them. This CDR3 is built from 14 residues. CDR3 nucleotides: TGCGCCAGCAGCACCGGGACTAGCACAGATACGCAGTATTTT. Residues: CASSTGTSTDTQYF.

V and J are TRBV3-1 (or the pseudogene TRBV3-2) and TRBJ1-1; D might be TRBD1 (5 bases). In germline, CDR1 is LGHDT, CDR2 YNNKEL (reference sequence). V was shortened by 2 bases and J by 10 bases, with 11 bases between the two germline ends. The CDR3 runs 12 residues. CDR3 sequence (DNA): TGTGCCAGCAGCCAACAGGGCATCGGAGCTTTCTTT. It translates to CASSQQGIGAFF.

V gene TRBV30 combines with J gene TRBJ2-2, with D maybe TRBD2 (6 bases). CDR1 GTSNPN and CDR2 SVGIG come from the germline V gene (reference sequence). The CDR3 length is 16 residues. The V end lost 2 bases, the J end lost 7 bases, and 20 bases lay between the germline ends. In nucleotides, the CDR3 is TGTGCCTGGAGTCTCCGCGGGACTTTCGGGATCGGGGAGCTGTTTTTT. The encoded protein is CAWSLRGTFGIGELFF.

This clone is labeled medium-sized. The chain is built from TRBV6-6 and TRBJ2-7, with D maybe TRBD1 (6 bases). CDR1 and CDR2 from the germline V gene are MNHNY and SVGAGI (reference sequence). V lost 10 bases and J 2 bases, leaving 21 bases between the germline ends. The CDR3 is made up of 15 amino acids. The DNA of the CDR3 is TGTGCCACCCACCTACCACAGGGCCGTCCCTACGAGCAGTACTTC. Translated, it gives CATHLPQGRPYEQYF.

The chain employs TRBV6-2 or TRBV6-3 and TRBJ1-5; no reliable D call. Between the trimmed V and J ends, which lost 5 bases and 0 bases, there was a span of 5 bases. The CDR3 sequence is 13 residues long. Germline V gives CDR1 MNHEY, CDR2 SVGEGT. Here the CDR3 DNA reads TGTGCCAGCAGTATCCATAGCAATCAGCCCCAGCATTTT. Translating gives CASSIHSNQPQHF.

This clone was picked up a small number of times. The rearrangement links TRBV19 to TRBJ1-2, with D possibly matching TRBD1 (5 bases). The V gene lost 7 bases and the J gene lost 2 bases, with 20 bases spanning the gap. Germline values: CDR1 LNHDA, CDR2 SQIVND (reference sequence). The CDR3 length is 16 residues. The CDR3 reads CASTSSSGRANYGYTF. Here the CDR3 DNA reads TGTGCCAGTACCTCATCCTCTGGCAGGGCGAACTATGGCTACACCTTC.

This sequence joins TRBV27 and TRBJ1-1; TRBD1 matches at 7 bases. CDR3 length: 15 residues. Trimming at V came to 5 bases and at J to 0 bases, leaving 6 bases not matched to a gene. Germline CDR1 and CDR2: MNHEY and SMNVEV (reference sequence). The CDR3 region is CASSRPGTVNTEAFF. The CDR3, as DNA: TGTGCCAGCAGTAGGCCCGGGACAGTGAACACTGAAGCTTTCTTT.

The J gene is TRBJ2-3, the V gene TRBV27; 9 bases are a match to TRBD1. Germline values: CDR1 MNHEY, CDR2 SMNVEV (reference sequence). CDR3 size: 15 residues. The ends lost 2 bases at V and 8 bases at J; junction bases unmatched: 8. The DNA for the CDR3 is TGTGCCAGCAGTTTAAAACAGGGGGCGTTAGGTACGCAGTATTTT. Amino acids: CASSLKQGALGTQYF.

The CDR3 region is CASTTVNTGELFF. DNA of the CDR3: TGTGCCAGCACAACTGTGAACACCGGGGAGCTGTTTTTT. The chain links TRBV2 to TRBJ2-2; D gene uncertain. The CDR3 loop spans 13 amino acids. The V gene's germline CDR1 is SNHLY and CDR2 FYNNEI. V lost 7 bases to trimming and J lost 1 base, with 7 bases between them. Combining the CDR3 with reference TRBV2 and TRBJ2-2 gives the whole variable domain EPEVTQTPSHQVTQMGQEVILRCVPISNHLYFYWYRQILGQKVEFLVSFYNNEISEKSEIFDDQFSVERPDGSNFTLKIRSTKLEDSAMYFCASTTVNTGELFFGEGSRLTVL.

This clone was found a few times. The V and J genes are TRBV7-9 and TRBJ1-5; 7 bases line up with TRBD1. The CDR3 consists of 14 residues. V gave up 3 bases and J gave up 2 bases; unmatched junction bases: 1. The germline gives CDR1 SEHNR, CDR2 FQNEAQ (reference sequence). CDR3 in DNA: TGTGCCAGCAGCTTGCAGGGGGGCAATCAGCCCCAGCATTTT. Translated, it gives CASSLQGGNQPQHF.

The CDR3: CASSSRGRESSYEQYF. The CDR3 bases are TGTGCCAGCAGTTCCAGAGGTAGGGAGAGCTCCTACGAGCAGTACTTC. V usage is TRBV28 and J usage is TRBJ2-7, with D possibly matching TRBD2 (5 bases). V lost 4 bases and J lost 0, with 16 bases in between. The CDR3 spans 16 residues. Germline V gives CDR1 MDHEN, CDR2 SYDVKM. Complete variable domain (other parts from reference TRBV28 and TRBJ2-7): DVKVTQSSRYLVKRTGEKVFLECVQDMDHENMFWYRQDPGLGLRLIYFSYDVKMKEKGDIPEGYSVSREKKERFSLILESASTNQTSMYLCASSSRGRESSYEQYFGPGTRLTVT.

This chain joins TRBV28 and TRBJ1-5; D is unclear. The CDR3 sequence is 14 residues long. The V gene's germline CDR1 is MDHEN and CDR2 SYDVKM. V dropped 6 bases and J dropped 6 bases, with 15 bases sitting between them. The CDR3 loop is CASSLGRRSQPQHF. The DNA for the CDR3 is TGTGCCAGCAGCCTCGGTCGGAGGAGTCAGCCCCAGCATTTT.

The genes are TRBV27 and TRBJ1-2, with D tentatively TRBD1 (6 bases). Trimming took off 9 bases at V and 4 bases at J, with 9 bases between the two ends. This CDR3 region has 11 residues. The germline gives CDR1 MNHEY, CDR2 SMNVEV (reference sequence). CDR3 sequence (DNA): TGTGCCAGTCGGACAGCCTATGGCTACACCTTC. The encoded protein is CASRTAYGYTF.

CDR3 nucleotide sequence: TGTGCCAGCACCCCCGACAGCCGACTGAACACTGAAGCTTTCTTT. Amino acids: CASTPDSRLNTEAFF. V is TRBV9 and J is TRBJ1-1; possibly TRBD1 for D (5 bases). Germline loops: CDR1 SGDLS, CDR2 YYNGEE. The V end was cut by 6 bases, the J end by 0 bases, with 15 bases between. The length of the CDR3 is 15 residues.

The chain employs TRBV4-1 and TRBJ1-5, with D maybe TRBD1 (5 bases). V lost 6 bases and J 15 bases, leaving 15 bases between the germline ends. This CDR3 is built from 11 residues. Germline V gives CDR1 MGHRA, CDR2 YSYEKL. The CDR3 here is CASSPRGGVHF. The CDR3 region has the DNA TGCGCCAGCAGTCCGCGGGGGGGAGTGCATTTT.

V is TRBV2 and J is TRBJ2-1, with unresolved D. The CDR3 runs to 13 residues. The germline V gene encodes CDR1 SNHLY and CDR2 FYNNEI. V lost 3 bases, J lost 9 bases, and 12 bases lay in between. The DNA of the CDR3 is TGTGCCAGCAGTGAGACTCCGAGGAGTGAGCAGTTCTTC. It yields the protein CASSETPRSEQFF. Looking up the rest from reference TRBV2 and TRBJ2-1 gives the full variable domain: EPEVTQTPSHQVTQMGQEVILRCVPISNHLYFYWYRQILGQKVEFLVSFYNNEISEKSEIFDDQFSVERPDGSNFTLKIRSTKLEDSAMYFCASSETPRSEQFFGPGTRLTVL.

This chain connects TRBV5-4 to TRBJ2-1, with 9 positions matching TRBD2. Germline-derived CDR1 and CDR2 are SGHNT and YYREEE (reference sequence). V trimming: 0 bases; J trimming: 7 bases; junction bases outside the gene matches: 5. This CDR3 contains 15 residues. The CDR3 region is CASSLGSGSRNEQFF. DNA of the CDR3: TGTGCCAGCAGCTTGGGTAGCGGGAGTCGGAATGAGCAGTTCTTC. Together with reference TRBV5-4 and TRBJ2-1, the CDR3 gives the full variable domain: ETGVTQSPTHLIKTRGQQVTLRCSSQSGHNTVSWYQQALGQGPQFIFQYYREEENGRGNFPPRFSGLQFPNYSSELNVNALELDDSALYLCASSLGSGSRNEQFFGPGTRLTVL.